This T cell receptor beta chain was sequenced in a study of glioma-infiltrating T cells. Study results and limitations: A blood CDR3 motif signature was depleted in highly divergent patients.

This clonotype was seen only a few times. The target antigen is unknown. V lost 6 bases, J lost 5 bases, and 19 bases lay in between. The CDR3 runs to 15 residues. CDR1 and CDR2 (germline): SGHDN, FVKESK. TCR alpha and beta CDR3 regions were amplified from RNA using iRepertoire nested multiplex PCR. TCRdb called the multiplex PCR reads again in MiXCR, with one record for every CDR3 protein. The sample lists around 350,000 distinct CDR3 sequences; about 40% were seen once. The chain recombines TRBV14 with TRBJ1-1; D uncertain. The TCR originated in a human donor with low-grade glioma or glioblastoma, undergoing nonglioma brain surgery, or in good health (not recorded which). Sequenced sample: glioma tissue, nonneoplastic brain tissue, or PBMCs (not recorded which). CDR3 loop: CASSFSSSLFTEAFF. In DNA, the CDR3 is TGTGCCAGCAGTTTTTCCTCGAGCCTATTTACTGAAGCTTTCTTT.